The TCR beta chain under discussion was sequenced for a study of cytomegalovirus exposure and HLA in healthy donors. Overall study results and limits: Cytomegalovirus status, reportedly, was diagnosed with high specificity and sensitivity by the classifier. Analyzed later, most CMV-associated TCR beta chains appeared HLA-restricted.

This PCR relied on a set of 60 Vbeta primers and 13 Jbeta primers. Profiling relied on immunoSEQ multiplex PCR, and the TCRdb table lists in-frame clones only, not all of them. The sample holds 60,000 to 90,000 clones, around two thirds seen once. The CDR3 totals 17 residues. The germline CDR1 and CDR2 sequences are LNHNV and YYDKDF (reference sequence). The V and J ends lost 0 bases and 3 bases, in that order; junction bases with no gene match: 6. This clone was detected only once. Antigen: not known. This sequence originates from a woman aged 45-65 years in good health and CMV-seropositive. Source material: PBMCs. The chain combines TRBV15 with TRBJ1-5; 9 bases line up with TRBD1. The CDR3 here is CATSRDLGTGFNQPQHF. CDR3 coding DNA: TGTGCCACCAGCAGAGATTTAGGGACAGGGTTCAATCAGCCCCAGCATTTT.